This TCR beta chain originates from a study of blood T cell repertoires in COVID-19. Study background: The samples span acute and convalescent COVID-19 from the United States, Italy and Spain. PBMCs, B-cell-depleted T cells, or T cells provided the cDNA or gDNA that made up the material.

CDR3 size: 14 residues. Germline lookup yields CDR1 MDHEN and CDR2 SYDVKM. The V end lost 6 bases, the J end lost 8 bases, and 19 bases lay between the germline ends. Original data processing: Estimates of nucleated cell counts were drawn from the amplification of reference gene primers. Some clones are missing from TCRdb's copy, which holds only in-frame ones; the method was immunoSEQ multiplex PCR. V and J calls and clone size are as listed in that table; D and trimming were resolved from the DNA. The sample lists about 220,000 clones, 80% to 90% seen once, with 2.5% to 3.5% in the top ten. Input material: peripheral blood. This sequence originates from a man in his fifties or sixties who had recovered from COVID-19. The chain joins TRBV28 to TRBJ1-2; a weak D match, TRBD1 (5 bases). Here the CDR3 DNA reads TGTGCCAGCAGGGATCACAGGTCCGCAGGGGGCTACACCTTC. Its translation: CASRDHRSAGGYTF.